This TCR beta chain appears in the sequencing data of a study of T cell changes during pregnancy in multiple sclerosis. Germline V lookup: CDR1 SGDLS, CDR2 YYNGEE. The CDR3 totals 15 residues. Losses at the gene ends were 4 bases for V and 1 base for J; bases not matched to a gene: 6. Profiling relied on immunoSEQ multiplex PCR, and the TCRdb table lists in-frame clones only, not all of them. In the table there are roughly 110,000 clones, under 95% of which are singletons. The source material was peripheral blood, sampled before pregnancy. The TCR was taken from a female donor with multiple sclerosis, enrolled in a pregnancy study. The chain carries TRBV9 and TRBJ2-3; 7 bases agree with TRBD2. The CDR3 nucleotides are TGTGCCAGCAGCAGGGCTAGCGGTCGCACAGATACGCAGTATTTT. Residues: CASSRASGRTDTQYF.